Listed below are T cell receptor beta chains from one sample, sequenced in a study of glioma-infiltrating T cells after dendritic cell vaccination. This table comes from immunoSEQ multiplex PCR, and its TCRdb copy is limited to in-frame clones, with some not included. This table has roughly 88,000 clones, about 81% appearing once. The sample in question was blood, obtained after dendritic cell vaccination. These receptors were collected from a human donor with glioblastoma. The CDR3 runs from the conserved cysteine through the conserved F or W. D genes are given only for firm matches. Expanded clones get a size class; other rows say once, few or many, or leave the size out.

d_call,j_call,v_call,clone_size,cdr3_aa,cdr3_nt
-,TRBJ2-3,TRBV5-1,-,CASSFDGTSTDTQYF,TGCGCCAGCAGCTTTGACGGGACTAGCACAGATACGCAGTATTTT
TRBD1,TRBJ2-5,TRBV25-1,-,CASSEFGQGETQYF,TGTGCCAGCAGTGAATTTGGACAGGGGGAGACCCAGTACTTC
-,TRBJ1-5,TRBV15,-,CATSGPDGQYSNQPQHF,TGTGCCACCAGCGGCCCAGACGGACAGTATAGCAATCAGCCCCAGCATTTT
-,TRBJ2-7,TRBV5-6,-,CASSLVGSGYEQYF,TGTGCCAGCAGCTTGGTTGGTAGCGGCTACGAGCAGTACTTC
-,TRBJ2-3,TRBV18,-,CASSPVARTDTQYF,TGTGCCAGCTCACCAGTAGCCCGCACAGATACGCAGTATTTT
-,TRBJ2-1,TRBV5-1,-,CASSRTPNDEQFF,TGCGCCAGCAGCCGAACTCCTAACGATGAGCAGTTCTTC
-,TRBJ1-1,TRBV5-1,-,CASQDRMNTEAFF,TGCGCCAGCCAAGACAGAATGAACACTGAAGCTTTCTTT
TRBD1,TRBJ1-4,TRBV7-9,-,CASSPGQGRANEKLFF,TGTGCCAGCAGCCCCGGACAGGGTCGGGCTAATGAAAAACTGTTTTTT
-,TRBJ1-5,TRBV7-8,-,CASSRGILSNQPQHF,TGTGCCAGCAGCCGAGGGATTTTGAGCAATCAGCCCCAGCATTTT
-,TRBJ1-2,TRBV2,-,CASSDVARGGGYTF,TGTGCCAGCAGTGATGTGGCCAGGGGTGGTGGCTACACCTTC
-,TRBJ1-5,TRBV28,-,CASSPPTFQEPQHF,TGTGCCAGCAGTCCCCCGACATTCCAGGAGCCCCAGCATTTT
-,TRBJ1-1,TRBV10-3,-,CAIRTVNTEAFF,TGTGCCATACGGACAGTGAACACTGAAGCTTTCTTT
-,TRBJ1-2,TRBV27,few,CASSFRGGYGYTF,TGTGCCAGCAGTTTCAGAGGGGGCTATGGCTACACCTTC
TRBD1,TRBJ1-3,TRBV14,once,CASSSGTDTSGNTIYF,TGTGCCAGCAGCTCCGGGACAGATACCTCTGGAAACACCATATATTTT
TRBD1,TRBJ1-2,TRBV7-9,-,CASSLMDRGHKNYGYTF,TGTGCCAGCAGCTTAATGGACAGGGGGCATAAGAACTATGGCTACACCTTC
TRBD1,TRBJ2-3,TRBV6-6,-,CASRSGGRAKDTQYF,TGTGCCAGCCGGTCAGGGGGACGGGCCAAAGATACGCAGTATTTT
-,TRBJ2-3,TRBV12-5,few,CASGLVRGGEPDTQYF,TGTGCTAGTGGTTTGGTACGTGGCGGGGAGCCAGATACGCAGTATTTT
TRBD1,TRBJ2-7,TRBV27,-,CASSLHRGSYEQYF,TGTGCCAGCAGTTTACACAGGGGGAGCTACGAGCAGTACTTC
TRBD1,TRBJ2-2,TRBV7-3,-,CASSSSTGILRELFF,TGTGCCAGCAGCTCTTCGACAGGGATTTTAAGGGAGCTGTTTTTT
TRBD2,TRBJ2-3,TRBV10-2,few,CASSEIGWEGLPDTQYF,TGCGCCAGCAGTGAGATAGGGTGGGAGGGCCTTCCAGATACGCAGTATTTT
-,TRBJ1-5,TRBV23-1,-,CASSQSRGRQDNQPQHF,TGCGCCAGCAGTCAATCGAGGGGGAGACAGGACAATCAGCCCCAGCATTTT
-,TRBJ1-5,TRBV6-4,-,CASSDSGGNQPQHF,TGTGCCAGCAGTGACTCAGGGGGCAATCAGCCCCAGCATTTT
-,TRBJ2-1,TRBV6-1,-,CASSEIPEGEQFF,TGTGCCAGCAGTGAGATACCAGAGGGTGAGCAGTTCTTC
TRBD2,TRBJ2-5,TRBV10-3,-,CAISGMTSSQETQYF,TGTGCCATCAGTGGGATGACTAGCAGCCAAGAGACCCAGTACTTC
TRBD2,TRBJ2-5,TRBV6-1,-,CASSERGETQYF,TGTGCCAGCAGTGAGCGGGGGGAGACCCAGTACTTC
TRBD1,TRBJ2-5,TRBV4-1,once,CASSQDEDREGETQYF,TGCGCCAGCAGCCAAGATGAGGACAGGGAAGGAGAGACCCAGTACTTC
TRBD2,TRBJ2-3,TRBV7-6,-,CASSSYSGGGTDTQYF,TGTGCCAGCAGCTCCTATAGCGGGGGGGGCACAGATACGCAGTATTTT
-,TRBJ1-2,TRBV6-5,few,CASRIGGYYGYTF,TGTGCCAGCAGAATCGGCGGGTATTATGGCTACACCTTC
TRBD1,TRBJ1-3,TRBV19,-,CASSTEQGPLGNTIYF,TGTGCCAGTAGCACCGAACAGGGGCCCCTTGGGAACACCATATATTTT
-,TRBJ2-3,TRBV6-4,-,CASSDQVRGQLCF,TGTGCCAGCAGTGATCAGGTGCGGGGACAGCTTTGTTTT